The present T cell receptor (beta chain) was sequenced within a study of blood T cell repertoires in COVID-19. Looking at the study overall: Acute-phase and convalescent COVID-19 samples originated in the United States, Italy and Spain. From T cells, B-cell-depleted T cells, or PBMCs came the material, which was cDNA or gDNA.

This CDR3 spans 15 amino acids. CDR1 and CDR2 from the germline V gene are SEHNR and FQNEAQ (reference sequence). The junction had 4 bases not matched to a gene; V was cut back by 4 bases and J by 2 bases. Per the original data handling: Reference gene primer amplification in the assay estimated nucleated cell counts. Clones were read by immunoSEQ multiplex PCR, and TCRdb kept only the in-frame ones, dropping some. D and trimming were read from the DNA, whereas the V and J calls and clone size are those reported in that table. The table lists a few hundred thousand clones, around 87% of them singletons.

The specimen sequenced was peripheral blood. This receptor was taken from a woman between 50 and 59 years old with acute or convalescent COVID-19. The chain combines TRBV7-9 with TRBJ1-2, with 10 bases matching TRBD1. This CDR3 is CASSSPGQGNYGYTF. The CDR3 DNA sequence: TGTGCCAGCAGCTCACCGGGACAGGGGAACTATGGCTACACCTTC.